Presented here are 9 T cell receptor beta chains from one specimen sequenced in a study of spatial heterogeneity in lung cancer. Whole-study results and caveats: Counts of expanded intratumoral alpha and beta TCRs tracked tumor mutation counts.

TCRdb re-called the 5' RACE reads with MiXCR, one entry per CDR3 protein. The sample has under 20,000 distinct CDR3 sequences; 9.5% to 10% are singletons. These receptors have no known antigen. Indicated time point: sample taken at primary tumor resection. The input for sequencing was lung tumor tissue, taken at surgery. All receptors come from a female donor with early-stage non-small cell lung cancer.

This clonotype was counted at least ten times. This beta chain is a stray sequence in a library constructed for alpha chains; its clone size is not meaningful. The chain is built from TRBV2 and TRBJ1-5; D unclear. This CDR3 contains 14 residues. In germline, CDR1 is SNHLY, CDR2 FYNNEI. V was clipped by 6 bases and J by 3 bases, with 12 bases between them. Here the CDR3 DNA reads TGTGCCAGCAGGGAAAGACGTACCAATCAGCCCCAGCATTTT. Its translation: CASRERRTNQPQHF.

This clonotype was counted only a few times. The size of this beta chain means little, since it is a stray read in a library made for alpha chains. Written as DNA, the CDR3 is TGTGCCAGCAGCTTATCCGTGGGTCGAGAGACCCAGTACTTC. Translating it yields CASSLSVGRETQYF. The J gene is TRBJ2-5, the V gene TRBV7-6; D uncertain. The germline V and J ends were trimmed by 2 bases and 4 bases, with 11 bases remaining between them. The CDR3 spans 14 residues. Per germline, CDR1 SGHVS and CDR2 FNYEAQ.

Concerning this clonotype itself: Because the library targeted alpha chains, this beta chain is an off-target read whose size means little. The chain carries TRBV7-8 and TRBJ1-5, with no clear D. The CDR3 contains 16 residues. V dropped 1 base and J dropped 0 bases, with 10 bases sitting between them. Per the germline V gene, CDR1 is SGHVS and CDR2 is FQNEAQ. The DNA of the CDR3 is TGTGCCAGCAGCTTAGAGTCGGACCATAGCAATCAGCCCCAGCATTTT. Translated, it gives CASSLESDHSNQPQHF.

On this clonotype itself: With the library built for alpha chains, this beta chain is off target and its frequency is not meaningful. The chain combines TRBV3-1 with TRBJ1-5, with D unclear. V lost 3 bases and J lost 3, with 9 bases in between. This CDR3 is 14 amino acids long. In germline, CDR1 is LGHDT, CDR2 YNNKEL (reference sequence). This CDR3 reads CASSQYQINQPQHF. CDR3 coding DNA: TGTGCCAGCAGCCAGTACCAGATCAATCAGCCCCAGCATTTT.

This clonotype was detected many times. This beta chain represents an off-target read in a library built for alpha chains; its size is of limited meaning. The V and J genes are TRBV12-3 or TRBV12-4 and TRBJ1-6; perhaps TRBD1 as D (6 bases). Trimming removed 6 bases from V and 6 bases from J, with 18 bases in between. The CDR3 length is 16 residues. The CDR3 region is CASSPVGGNLNSPLHF. As DNA, the CDR3 is TGTGCCAGCAGCCCCGTAGGGGGAAACCTTAATTCACCCCTCCACTTT.

This clonotype was observed many times. Within a library made for alpha chains, this beta chain is off target, and its count is uninformative. J is TRBJ1-2 and V is TRBV4-3; weak D call: TRBD1 (6 bases). In germline, CDR1 is LGHNA, CDR2 YSLEER. The CDR3 consists of 15 residues. Deletions cut 1 base from V and 3 bases from J, with 12 bases between. The CDR3 DNA reads TGCGCCAGCAGCCAAGCAGGGGCCCACCACTATGGCTACACCTTC. This translates into CASSQAGAHHYGYTF.

This clonotype appeared many times. For a library built for alpha chains, this beta chain is a stray read; little rests on its size. J is TRBJ1-3 and V is TRBV18, with TRBD1 matching 9 bases. Trimming at V came to 4 bases and at J to 0 bases, leaving 1 base not matched to a gene. This CDR3 spans 15 amino acids. Germline V CDR1 and CDR2: KGHSH, LQKENI. The CDR3 DNA follows: TGTGCCAGCTCACGGGACAGGGACTCTGGAAACACCATATATTTT. This codes for CASSRDRDSGNTIYF.

Notes on this clonotype: Being off target in a library aimed at alpha chains, this beta chain has a size of little meaning. This chain links TRBV11-2 with TRBJ2-4; 11 nucleotides agree with TRBD1. The CDR3 has 16 amino acids. Losses at the gene ends were 5 bases for V and 6 bases for J; bases not matched to a gene: 9. Looked up from germline, CDR1 is SGHAT and CDR2 is FQNNGV. CDR3 nucleotides: TGTGCCAGCAGCCAACAAGGGACAGGGGGAGGAAACATTCAGTACTTC. Its translation is CASSQQGTGGGNIQYF. Full variable domain (missing parts from reference TRBV11-2 and TRBJ2-4): EAGVAQSPRYKIIEKRQSVAFWCNPISGHATLYWYQQILGQGPKLLIQFQNNGVVDDSQLPKDRFSAERLKGVDSTLKIQPAKLEDSAVYLCASSQQGTGGGNIQYFGAGTRLSVL.

This clonotype has a handful of counts. Being off target in a library aimed at alpha chains, this beta chain has a size of little meaning. The rearrangement joins TRBV6-5 to TRBJ1-3; TRBD1 is a possible D gene (6 bases). The CDR3 runs to 15 residues. Germline lookup yields CDR1 MNHEY and CDR2 SVGAGI. V was clipped by 6 bases and J by 0 bases, with 12 bases between them. The CDR3 sequence is CASSPDRFSGNTIYF. CDR3 coding DNA: TGTGCCAGCAGCCCGGACAGATTCTCTGGAAACACCATATATTTT.